The entry below gives a single T cell receptor (beta chain) sequence along with its context. The antigen remains unidentified. The data stem from a study of graft-versus-host responses after intestinal transplantation. As for the study in general: Anti-thymocyte globulin induction, then tacrolimus and steroids for around 3 years, went to all recipients.

V lost 5 bases and J lost 4; bases outside the gene matches: 5. This CDR3 comprises 14 residues. Germline lookup yields CDR1 SGHTA and CDR2 FQGTGA. Clones were sequenced by immunoSEQ multiplex PCR, and TCRdb holds only the in-frame ones, with some missing. The sample shows some 90,000 clones, under 95% of them seen only once. This clonotype originated in a human donor who was the organ donor for an intestinal transplant. V gene TRBV7-3 combines with J gene TRBJ1-2; TRBD1 matches at 9 bases. Here the sequenced sample was unstimulated CD8+ T cells sorted from spleen or lymph node cells, taken before transplant. CDR3 amino acids: CASSPGQGVYGYTF. CDR3 DNA sequence: TGTGCCAGCAGCCCGGGACAGGGAGTCTATGGCTACACCTTC.